The subject of this entry is one T cell receptor beta chain. The sample originates from a study of blood T cell repertoires in COVID-19. The overall study: From the United States, Italy and Spain came samples of acute and convalescent COVID-19. From T cells, B-cell-depleted T cells, or PBMCs came the material, which was cDNA or gDNA.

Clones were sequenced by immunoSEQ multiplex PCR, and TCRdb holds only the in-frame ones, with some missing. The sample includes under 45,000 clones, 86% of them seen just once. After removal of 6 bases from V and 1 base from J, the junction contained 6 bases not matched to a gene. Per germline, CDR1 LNHDA and CDR2 SQIVND (reference sequence). There are 15 residues in the CDR3. Input material: peripheral blood. This sequence originates from a man aged 35 to 55 with active COVID-19. V gene TRBV19 combines with J gene TRBJ2-3, with TRBD2 identical over 8 bases. CDR3 sequence (DNA): TGTGCCAGTAGGGGCACTAGCGGCGGCACAGATACGCAGTATTTT. This sequence encodes CASRGTSGGTDTQYF.